Presented here are 27 T cell receptor beta chains from one specimen sequenced in a study of T cell responses to AZD1222 COVID-19 vaccine. Sequenced by immunoSEQ multiplex PCR; TCRdb stores in-frame clones only, minus some. The repertoire has over 90,000 clones, about 92% of them found once; the top ten carry 4.5% to 5.5%. This material consisted of peripheral blood, taken on day 0 of AZD1222 vaccination. Receptor source: an adult in good health.

The rearrangement links TRBV27 to TRBJ1-4; D unclear. V lost 5 bases, J lost 4 bases, and 17 bases lay in between. Germline assignment: CDR1 MNHEY and CDR2 SMNVEV (reference sequence). The CDR3 spans 16 residues. CDR3 in amino acids: CASSDTSYSFNEKLFF. For the CDR3, the DNA is TGTGCCAGCAGTGACACCTCCTACAGCTTTAATGAAAAACTGTTTTTT.

The J gene is TRBJ1-5, the V gene TRBV30, with a weak D call TRBD1 (6 bases). The CDR3 runs 13 residues. Trimming shortened V by 2 bases and J by 6 bases, and 11 bases separated the two germline ends. Germline V CDR1 and CDR2: GTSNPN, SVGIG (reference sequence). The CDR3 nucleotides are TGTGCCTGGAGTCGCAGGGGAGGTCAGCCCCAGCATTTT. This translates into CAWSRRGGQPQHF.

The chain recombines TRBV7-2 with TRBJ1-1; D unresolved. V was trimmed by 3 bases and J by 1 base, leaving 9 bases between them. The CDR3 has 14 residues. The germline CDR1 and CDR2 sequences are SGHTA and FQGNSA. The CDR3 loop reads CASSFATGNTEAFF. The CDR3 DNA follows: TGTGCCAGCAGCTTCGCCACGGGGAACACTGAAGCTTTCTTT.

This clone is medium-sized by share. V usage is TRBV21-1 and J usage is TRBJ2-7. TRBV21-1 is a recognized pseudogene. The CDR3 totals 12 residues. CDR3 amino acids: CASSLDPYEQYF. As DNA, the CDR3 is TGTGCCAGCAGCCTTGACCCGTACGAGCAGTACTTC.

CDR3 amino acids: CASRPGTRGGYEQYF. CDR3 nucleotide sequence: TGTGCCAGCAGACCCGGGACTAGGGGAGGCTACGAGCAGTACTTC. This rearrangement joins TRBV27 to TRBJ2-7; 8 bases line up with TRBD2. The CDR3 covers 15 residues. The germline gives CDR1 MNHEY, CDR2 SMNVEV (reference sequence). V shed 6 bases and J 3 bases; nucleotides not matched to a gene: 10.

The chain combines TRBV2 with TRBJ1-2; no clear D gene. From germline, CDR1 is SNHLY and CDR2 FYNNEI. V lost 6 bases to trimming and J lost 8 bases, with 13 bases between them. This CDR3 has 12 amino acids. The CDR3 DNA reads as TGTGCCAGCAGCCTAGAGGAAGGCGGCTACACCTTC. This gives the protein CASSLEEGGYTF.

V and J are TRBV11-3 and TRBJ2-2, with 8 bases aligning to TRBD1. Germline lookup yields CDR1 SGHNT and CDR2 YENEEA. This CDR3 has 18 residues. The ends lost 0 bases at V and 1 base at J; junction bases unmatched: 7. CDR3 DNA: TGTGCCAGCAGCTTAGATCAGGCTGGGACAGGGAACACCGGGGAGCTGTTTTTT. It specifies CASSLDQAGTGNTGELFF.

The chain employs TRBV13 and TRBJ1-1; 10 bases align to TRBD1. The germline V gene has CDR1 PRHDT and CDR2 FYEKMQ (reference sequence). The CDR3 is 15 amino acids. Trimming at V came to 3 bases and at J to 3 bases, leaving 4 bases not matched to a gene. CDR3 nucleotide sequence: TGTGCCAGCAGCTTGCGGGGACAGGGGTACACTGAAGCTTTCTTT. As protein: CASSLRGQGYTEAFF.

This clone has a single count. The chain recombines TRBV7-8 with TRBJ1-1; D gene ambiguous. CDR3 size: 13 residues. The V end was cut by 5 bases, the J end by 2 bases, with 9 bases between. Germline loops: CDR1 SGHVS, CDR2 FQNEAQ. The CDR3 DNA follows: TGTGCCAGCAGCCAACCGGGCAACACTGAAGCTTTCTTT. It yields the protein CASSQPGNTEAFF.

The chain links TRBV4-1 to TRBJ1-6; D is undetermined. Germline V lookup: CDR1 MGHRA, CDR2 YSYEKL. This CDR3 contains 15 residues. Trimming left V 0 bases short and J 4 bases short, with 7 bases between. CDR3 amino acids: CASSQEAPYNSPLHF. The CDR3 bases are TGCGCCAGCAGCCAAGAGGCGCCTTATAATTCACCCCTCCACTTT.

The rearrangement joins TRBV19 to TRBJ2-3; D is ambiguous. Deletions cut 3 bases from V and 10 bases from J, with 14 bases between. Germline V gene data show CDR1 as LNHDA and CDR2 as SQIVND (reference sequence). This CDR3 region has 13 residues. CDR3 bases: TGTGCCAGTAGTATCCCGACCACACGGGCGCAGTATTTT. It codes for CASSIPTTRAQYF.

V is TRBV9 and J is TRBJ2-3, with 14 nucleotides matching TRBD2. CDR3 length equals 16 residues. CDR1 and CDR2 from the germline V gene are SGDLS and YYNGEE. V was clipped by 3 bases and J by 2 bases; unmatched bases: 2. The CDR3 DNA is TGTGCCAGCAGCGGGACTAGCGGGGGGCCCACAGATACGCAGTATTTT. Amino acids: CASSGTSGGPTDTQYF.

The chain uses TRBV5-1 and TRBJ2-6; a weak D match, TRBD1 (6 bases). The V and J ends lost 1 base and 4 bases respectively, with 15 bases between them. Germline V gives CDR1 SGHRS, CDR2 YFSETQ. This CDR3 has 17 residues. For the CDR3, the DNA is TGCGCCAGCAGCTTGAATGCCCAGGGGTCCGGGGCCAACGTCCTGACTTTC. The encoded protein is CASSLNAQGSGANVLTF.

The J gene is TRBJ1-4, the V gene TRBV11-2; D ambiguous. Germline lookup yields CDR1 SGHAT and CDR2 FQNNGV. The CDR3 extends over 14 amino acids. V lost 0 bases and J lost 7, with 9 bases in between. The chain's CDR3 is CASSLDAWPEKLFF. Here the CDR3 DNA reads TGTGCCAGCAGCTTAGACGCGTGGCCTGAAAAACTGTTTTTT.

Only one count was recorded for this clone. The V call is TRBV7-2, the J call TRBJ2-5, with D perhaps assigned TRBD1 or TRBD2 (5 bases each). Trimming left V 0 bases short and J 1 base short, with 12 bases between. The CDR3 is made up of 16 amino acids. Germline assignment: CDR1 SGHTA and CDR2 FQGNSA. CDR3 coding DNA: TGTGCCAGCAGCTTAGCGGCCACCGGGGCCCAAGAGACCCAGTACTTC. It yields the protein CASSLAATGAQETQYF.

The V call is TRBV30, the J call TRBJ1-2; TRBD1 matches 7 bases. Per germline, CDR1 GTSNPN and CDR2 SVGIG (reference sequence). Trimming removed 8 bases from V and 4 bases from J; junction bases left unmatched: 7. CDR3 size: 12 residues. The CDR3 loop reads CAGGTVSYGYTF. Here the CDR3 DNA reads TGTGCCGGAGGGACAGTTTCCTATGGCTACACCTTC.

The rearrangement uses TRBV27 and TRBJ1-5, with D uncertain. There are 14 residues in the CDR3. V gave up 2 bases and J gave up 3 bases, with 8 bases separating them. Per germline, CDR1 MNHEY and CDR2 SMNVEV (reference sequence). CDR3 coding DNA: TGTGCCAGCAGTTTAACTGGTATCAATCAGCCCCAGCATTTT. Its translation: CASSLTGINQPQHF.

CDR3 region: CASSFGAASGNTIYF. DNA for the CDR3: TGTGCCAGCAGCTTTGGGGCCGCCTCTGGAAACACCATATATTTT. V gene TRBV7-2 combines with J gene TRBJ1-3; the D gene is possibly TRBD1 (5 bases). This CDR3 has 15 amino acids. Deletions cut 3 bases from V and 0 bases from J, with 9 bases between. Germline CDR1 and CDR2: SGHTA and FQGNSA. Variable domain in full (rest from reference TRBV7-2 and TRBJ1-3): GAGVSQSPSNKVTEKGKDVELRCDPISGHTALYWYRQSLGQGLEFLIYFQGNSAPDKSGLPSDRFSAERTGGSVSTLTIQRTQQEDSAVYLCASSFGAASGNTIYFGEGSWLTVV.

This clone showed up just a few times. J is TRBJ1-4 and V is TRBV19; D is possibly TRBD1 (5 bases). The length of the CDR3 is 14 residues. V was pared by 4 bases and J by 8 bases, with 14 bases between. Looked up from germline, CDR1 is LNHDA and CDR2 is SQIVND (reference sequence). The CDR3 bases are TGTGCCAGTAGTACCGGGACCGAGACCGAAAAACTGTTTTTT. The encoded protein is CASSTGTETEKLFF.

This clone came up once. This chain connects TRBV7-9 to TRBJ2-2; D possibly corresponds to TRBD1 (5 bases). V was pared by 3 bases and J by 5 bases, with 22 bases between. CDR1 is SEHNR and CDR2 is FQNEAQ in the germline V gene (reference sequence). The CDR3 is 18 residues long. The CDR3 nucleotides read TGTGCCAGCAGCTTGAGGTCAGGGCCCGAACGTAGGACCGGGGAGCTGTTTTTT. Translating gives CASSLRSGPERRTGELFF.

V gene TRBV7-2 combines with J gene TRBJ1-5, with TRBD1 identical over 8 bases. The V and J ends lost 0 bases and 7 bases, in that order; junction bases with no gene match: 5. CDR1 and CDR2 from the germline V gene are SGHTA and FQGNSA. The length of the CDR3 is 15 residues. This CDR3 reads CASSLAQGAWQPQHF. CDR3 coding DNA: TGTGCCAGCAGCTTAGCCCAGGGGGCATGGCAGCCCCAGCATTTT.

The rearrangement links TRBV5-1 to TRBJ1-1; 10 nucleotides match TRBD1. This CDR3 has 16 amino acids. CDR1 and CDR2 (germline): SGHRS, YFSETQ. Trimming removed 0 bases from V and 1 base from J; junction bases left unmatched: 3. CDR3 DNA sequence: TGCGCCAGCAGCTTGGGACAGGGGGCGGGGAACACTGAAGCTTTCTTT. It yields the protein CASSLGQGAGNTEAFF.

This chain connects TRBV2 to TRBJ2-3; either TRBD1 or TRBD2 may fit D (5 bases each). Germline V gene data show CDR1 as SNHLY and CDR2 as FYNNEI. Between the trimmed V and J ends, which lost 6 bases and 2 bases, there was a span of 15 bases. The CDR3 loop spans 15 amino acids. The CDR3 region is CASSQPGPVTDTQYF. The CDR3 region has the DNA TGTGCCAGCAGCCAACCGGGACCCGTCACAGATACGCAGTATTTT.

As DNA, the CDR3 is TGTGCCAGCAGCTTATCTTCGGGTAAAACGGGACGGCCCTACGAGCAGTACTTC. As protein: CASSLSSGKTGRPYEQYF. The V and J genes are TRBV7-9 and TRBJ2-7; D may match TRBD1 or TRBD2 (5 bases each). Germline CDR1 SEHNR, CDR2 FQNEAQ (reference sequence). CDR3 length equals 18 residues. The ends were cut back, 2 bases at V and 2 bases at J, with 22 bases in the middle.

The V call is TRBV3-1 (or the pseudogene TRBV3-2), the J call TRBJ1-1; 7 nucleotides match TRBD1. Germline CDR1 LGHDT, CDR2 YNNKEL (reference sequence). Losses at the gene ends were 4 bases for V and 3 bases for J; bases not matched to a gene: 2. CDR3 length: 13 residues. The CDR3 DNA is TGTGCCAGCAGCCGCACAGGGGACACTGAAGCTTTCTTT. It translates to CASSRTGDTEAFF.

V gene TRBV30 combines with J gene TRBJ1-4; D is unclear. Trimming pared 2 bases from V and 3 bases from J, leaving 16 bases between. Germline assignment: CDR1 GTSNPN and CDR2 SVGIG (reference sequence). CDR3 length: 16 amino acids. Here the CDR3 DNA reads TGTGCCTGGAGTCCCCTCTACGACCGACCTAATGAAAAACTGTTTTTT. Amino acid sequence: CAWSPLYDRPNEKLFF. Full variable domain (missing parts from reference TRBV30 and TRBJ1-4): SQTIHQWPATLVQPVGSPLSLECTVEGTSNPNLYWYRQAAGRGLQLLFYSVGIGQISSEVPQNLSASRPQDRQFILSSKKLLLSDSGFYLCAWSPLYDRPNEKLFFGSGTQLSVL.

This chain joins TRBV5-8 and TRBJ1-1; no reliable D call. This CDR3 spans 12 amino acids. V lost 4 bases to trimming and J lost 8 bases, with 12 bases between them. Per germline, CDR1 SGHTS and CDR2 YDEGEE. The CDR3 protein is CASSRKQTEAFF. CDR3 DNA sequence: TGTGCCAGCAGCAGGAAACAGACGGAAGCTTTCTTT. The whole variable domain, remainder taken from reference TRBV5-8 and TRBJ1-1, is EAGVTQSPTHLIKTRGQQATLRCSPISGHTSVYWYQQALGLGLQFLLWYDEGEERNRGNFPPRFSGRQFPNYSSELNVNALELEDSALYLCASSRKQTEAFFGQGTRLTVV.